This T cell receptor (beta chain) was identified in a study of blood T cell repertoires in COVID-19. The ends lost 4 bases at V and 2 bases at J; junction bases unmatched: 7. This CDR3 comprises 15 residues. Germline V gene sequence: CDR1 MDHEN, CDR2 SYDVKM. Produced via immunoSEQ multiplex PCR; TCRdb's table is partial and in-frame only. The sample has more than 200,000 clones, around 87% seen once; the top ten hold 6% to 7%. The V gene is TRBV28, the J gene TRBJ2-7; 8 bases agree with TRBD2. This receptor was taken from a woman in her 30s with acute COVID-19. Specimen: PBMCs or T cells enriched from blood (not recorded which). In nucleotides, the CDR3 is TGTGCCAGCAGTTCTTGGGGCGGGGGGACCTACGAGCAGTACTTC. Amino acid sequence: CASSSWGGGTYEQYF.